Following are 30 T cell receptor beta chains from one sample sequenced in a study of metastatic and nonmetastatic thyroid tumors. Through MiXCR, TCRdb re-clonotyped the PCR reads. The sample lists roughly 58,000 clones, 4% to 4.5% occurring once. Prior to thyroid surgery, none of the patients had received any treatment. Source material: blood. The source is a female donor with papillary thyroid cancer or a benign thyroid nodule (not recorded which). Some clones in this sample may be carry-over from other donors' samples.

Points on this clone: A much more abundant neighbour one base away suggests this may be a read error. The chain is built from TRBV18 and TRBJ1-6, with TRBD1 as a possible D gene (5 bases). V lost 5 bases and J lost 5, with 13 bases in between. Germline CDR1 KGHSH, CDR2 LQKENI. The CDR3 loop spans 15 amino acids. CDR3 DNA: TGTGCCAGCTCAGAAGCAACAGGAGATAATTCACCCCTCCACTTT. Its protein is CASSEATGDNSPLHF.

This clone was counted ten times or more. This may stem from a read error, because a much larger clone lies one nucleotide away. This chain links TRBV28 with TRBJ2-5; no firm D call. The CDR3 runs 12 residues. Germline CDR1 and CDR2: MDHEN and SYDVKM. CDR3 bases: TGTGCCAGCAGTCCGACTCAAGAGACCCGGTACTTC. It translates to CASSPTQETRYF.

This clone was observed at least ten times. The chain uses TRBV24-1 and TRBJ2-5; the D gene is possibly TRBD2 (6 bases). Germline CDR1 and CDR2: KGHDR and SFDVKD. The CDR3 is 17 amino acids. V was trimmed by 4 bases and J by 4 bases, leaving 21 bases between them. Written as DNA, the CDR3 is TGTGCCACCAGTGACCCCCAGGACGGGGGTCCGTTAGAGACCCAGTACTTC. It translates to CATSDPQDGGPLETQYF.

DNA of the CDR3: TGTGCCAGCAGCCCTCGATGGGGCGGGGACATAAGAAAGCAGTACTTC. Its translation is CASSPRWGGDIRKQYF. V gene TRBV11-3 combines with J gene TRBJ2-7; perhaps D is TRBD1 or TRBD2 (6 bases each). Germline lookup yields CDR1 SGHNT and CDR2 YENEEA. V dropped 5 bases and J dropped 8 bases, with 25 bases sitting between them. This CDR3 has 16 residues.

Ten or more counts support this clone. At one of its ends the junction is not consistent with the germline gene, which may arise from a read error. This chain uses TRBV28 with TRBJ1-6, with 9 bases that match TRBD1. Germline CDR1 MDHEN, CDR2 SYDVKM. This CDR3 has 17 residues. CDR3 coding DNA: TGTGCCGGCAGGTCTACCGGGACAGGGTACTATAATTCACCCCTCCACTTT. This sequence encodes CAGRSTGTGYYNSPLHF.

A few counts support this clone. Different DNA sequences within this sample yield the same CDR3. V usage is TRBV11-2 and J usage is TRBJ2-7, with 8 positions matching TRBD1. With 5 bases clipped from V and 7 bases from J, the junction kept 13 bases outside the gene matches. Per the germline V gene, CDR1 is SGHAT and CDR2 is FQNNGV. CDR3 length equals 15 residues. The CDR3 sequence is CASSGQGLAPREQYF. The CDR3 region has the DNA TGTGCCAGCAGCGGACAGGGTCTAGCCCCTCGTGAGCAGTACTTC.

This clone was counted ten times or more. In nucleotides, the CDR3 is TGTGCCAGCAGCTTCCTCTACCCCCCAACCCAGTACTTC. It is translated as CASSFLYPPTQYF. The chain recombines TRBV7-2 with TRBJ2-5, with D unresolved. V was trimmed by 3 bases and J by 8 bases, leaving 13 bases between them. Germline CDR1 SGHTA, CDR2 FQGNSA. The CDR3 is made up of 13 amino acids.

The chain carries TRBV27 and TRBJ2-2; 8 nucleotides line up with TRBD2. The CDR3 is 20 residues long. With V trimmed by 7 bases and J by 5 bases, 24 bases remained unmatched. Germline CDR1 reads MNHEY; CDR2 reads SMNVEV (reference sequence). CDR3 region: CASIWDPQRSGGRSTGELFF. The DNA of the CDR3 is TGTGCCAGCATTTGGGATCCACAGCGTTCGGGAGGGAGGTCTACCGGGGAGCTGTTTTTT.

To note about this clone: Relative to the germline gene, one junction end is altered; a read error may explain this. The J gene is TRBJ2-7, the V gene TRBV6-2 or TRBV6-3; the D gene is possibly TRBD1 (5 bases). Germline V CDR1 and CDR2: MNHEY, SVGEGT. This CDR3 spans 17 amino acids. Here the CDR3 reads CSSSHSVRTNEAYEQYF. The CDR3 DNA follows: TGTTCCAGCAGTCACTCAGTAAGGACAAACGAGGCCTACGAGCAGTACTTC.

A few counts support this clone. The CDR3 loop reads CSAINPGLYGSEQYF. The CDR3 bases are TGCAGTGCAATTAATCCGGGACTTTATGGTTCTGAGCAGTACTTC. The V gene is TRBV20-1, the J gene TRBJ2-7; perhaps TRBD2 as D (6 bases). Germline loops: CDR1 DFQATT, CDR2 SNEGSKA (reference sequence). Between the trimmed V and J ends, which lost 6 bases and 7 bases, there was a span of 25 bases. This CDR3 is built from 15 residues.

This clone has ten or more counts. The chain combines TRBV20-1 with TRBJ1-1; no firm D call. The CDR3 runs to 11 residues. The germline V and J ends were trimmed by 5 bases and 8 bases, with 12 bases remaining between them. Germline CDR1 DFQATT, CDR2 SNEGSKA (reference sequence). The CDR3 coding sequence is TGCAGTGCTCGAGCGGTTGGCGAAGCTTTCTTT. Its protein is CSARAVGEAFF.

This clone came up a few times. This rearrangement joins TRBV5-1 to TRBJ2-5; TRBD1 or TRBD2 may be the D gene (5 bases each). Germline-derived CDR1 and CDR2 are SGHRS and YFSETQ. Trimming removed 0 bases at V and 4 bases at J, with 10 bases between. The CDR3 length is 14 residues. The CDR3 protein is CASSLAGAAETQYF. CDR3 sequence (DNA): TGCGCCAGCAGCTTGGCCGGGGCGGCAGAGACCCAGTACTTC.

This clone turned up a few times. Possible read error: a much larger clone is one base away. In DNA form, the CDR3 reads TGCGCCAGCAGCTTGGCCAGCCGAGTGAGCACTGAAGCTTTCTTT. This gives the protein CASSLASRVSTEAFF. The V gene is TRBV5-1, the J gene TRBJ1-1, with no clear D. Germline lookup yields CDR1 SGHRS and CDR2 YFSETQ. CDR3 length equals 15 residues. Trimming took off 0 bases at V and 4 bases at J, with 13 bases between the two ends.

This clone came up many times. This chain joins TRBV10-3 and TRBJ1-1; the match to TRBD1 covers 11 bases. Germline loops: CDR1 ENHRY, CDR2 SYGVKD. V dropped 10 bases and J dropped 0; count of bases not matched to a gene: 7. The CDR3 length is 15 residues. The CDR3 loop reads CATLRTGGMNTEAFF. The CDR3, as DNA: TGTGCCACCCTAAGGACAGGGGGCATGAACACTGAAGCTTTCTTT.

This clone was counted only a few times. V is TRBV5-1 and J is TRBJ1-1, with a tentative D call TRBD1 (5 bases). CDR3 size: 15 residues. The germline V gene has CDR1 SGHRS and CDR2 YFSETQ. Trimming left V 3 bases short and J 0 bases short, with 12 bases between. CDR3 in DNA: TGCGCCAGCAGCTCGGGGAAGGGGATGAACACTGAAGCTTTCTTT. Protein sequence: CASSSGKGMNTEAFF.

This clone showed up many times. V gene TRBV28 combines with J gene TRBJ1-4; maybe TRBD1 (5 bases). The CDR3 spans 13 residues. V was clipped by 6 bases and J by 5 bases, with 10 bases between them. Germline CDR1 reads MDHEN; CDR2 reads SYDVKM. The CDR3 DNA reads TGTGCCAGCAGCTACAGGAACAATGAAAAACTGTTTTTT. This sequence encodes CASSYRNNEKLFF.

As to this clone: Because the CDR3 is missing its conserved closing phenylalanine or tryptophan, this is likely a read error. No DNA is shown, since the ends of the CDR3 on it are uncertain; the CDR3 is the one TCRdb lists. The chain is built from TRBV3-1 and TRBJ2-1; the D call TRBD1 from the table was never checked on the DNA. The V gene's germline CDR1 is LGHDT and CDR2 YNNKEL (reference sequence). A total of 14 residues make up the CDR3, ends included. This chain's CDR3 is CASSHVTGTGGSSS.

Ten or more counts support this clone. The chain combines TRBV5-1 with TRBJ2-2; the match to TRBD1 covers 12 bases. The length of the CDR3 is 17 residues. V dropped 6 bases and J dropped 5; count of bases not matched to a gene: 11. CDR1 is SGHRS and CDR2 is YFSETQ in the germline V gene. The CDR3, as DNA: TGCGCCAGCACCGGGACAGGGGGCGCTCCTCGGACCGGGGAGCTGTTTTTT. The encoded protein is CASTGTGGAPRTGELFF. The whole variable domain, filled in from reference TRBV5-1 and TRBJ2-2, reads KAGVTQTPRYLIKTRGQQVTLSCSPISGHRSVSWYQQTPGQGLQFLFEYFSETQRNKGNFPGRFSGRQFSNSRSEMNVSTLELGDSALYLCASTGTGGAPRTGELFFGEGSRLTVL.

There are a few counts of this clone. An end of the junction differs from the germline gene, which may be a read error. CDR3 loop: CDSKKLAGTDTQYF. DNA for the CDR3: TGTGACAGTAAAAAACTAGCGGGCACAGATACGCAGTATTTT. The rearrangement joins TRBV19 to TRBJ2-3; 8 bases match TRBD2. Germline V lookup: CDR1 LNHDA, CDR2 SQIVND (reference sequence). This CDR3 is built from 14 residues.

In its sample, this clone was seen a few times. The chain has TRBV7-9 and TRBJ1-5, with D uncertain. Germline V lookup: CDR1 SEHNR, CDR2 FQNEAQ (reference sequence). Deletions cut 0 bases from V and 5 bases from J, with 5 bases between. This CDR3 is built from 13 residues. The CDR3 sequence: CASSLAGDQPQHF. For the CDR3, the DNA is TGTGCCAGCAGCTTAGCGGGAGATCAGCCCCAGCATTTT.

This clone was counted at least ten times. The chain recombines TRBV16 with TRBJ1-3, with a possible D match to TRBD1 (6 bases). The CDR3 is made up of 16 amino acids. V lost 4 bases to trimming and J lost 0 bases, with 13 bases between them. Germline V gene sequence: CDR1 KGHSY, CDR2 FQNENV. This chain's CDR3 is CASSPGTPSSGNTIYF. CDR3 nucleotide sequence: TGTGCCAGCAGCCCCGGGACACCGAGCTCTGGAAACACCATATATTTT.

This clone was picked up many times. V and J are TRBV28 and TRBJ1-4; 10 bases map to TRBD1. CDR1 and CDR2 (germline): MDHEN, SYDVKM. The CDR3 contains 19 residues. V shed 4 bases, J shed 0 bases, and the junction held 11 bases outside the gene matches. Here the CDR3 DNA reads TGTGCCAGCAGTTGGGACAGGGGTTACCCGATGGCAACTAATGAAAAACTGTTTTTT. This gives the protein CASSWDRGYPMATNEKLFF.

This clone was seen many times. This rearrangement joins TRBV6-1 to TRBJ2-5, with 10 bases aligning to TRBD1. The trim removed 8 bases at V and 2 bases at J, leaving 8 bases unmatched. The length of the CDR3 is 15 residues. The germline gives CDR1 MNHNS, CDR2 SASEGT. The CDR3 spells CASSGQGLAQETQYF. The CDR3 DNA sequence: TGTGCCAGCTCGGGACAGGGGCTGGCGCAAGAGACCCAGTACTTC.

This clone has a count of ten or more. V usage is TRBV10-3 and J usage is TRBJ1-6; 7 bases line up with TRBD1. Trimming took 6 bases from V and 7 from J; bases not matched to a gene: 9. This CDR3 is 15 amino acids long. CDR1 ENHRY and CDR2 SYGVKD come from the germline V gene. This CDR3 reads CAIREDRAENSPLHF. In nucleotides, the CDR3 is TGTGCCATCAGAGAAGACAGGGCTGAAAATTCACCCCTCCACTTT.

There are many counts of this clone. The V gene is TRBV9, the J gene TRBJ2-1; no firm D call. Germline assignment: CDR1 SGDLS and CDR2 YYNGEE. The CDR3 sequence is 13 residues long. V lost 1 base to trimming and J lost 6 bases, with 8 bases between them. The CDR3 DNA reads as TGTGCCAGCAGCGTAACCCCTAGCAATGAGCAGTTCTTC. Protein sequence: CASSVTPSNEQFF.

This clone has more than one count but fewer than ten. CDR3 DNA: TGTGCCATCATTTATAGGGACTCCTACAATGAGCAGTTCTTC. Protein sequence: CAIIYRDSYNEQFF. The chain is built from TRBV10-3 and TRBJ2-1; D is unclear. V was cut by 7 bases and J by 0 bases, with 10 bases left in between. In germline, CDR1 is ENHRY, CDR2 SYGVKD. CDR3 length equals 14 residues.

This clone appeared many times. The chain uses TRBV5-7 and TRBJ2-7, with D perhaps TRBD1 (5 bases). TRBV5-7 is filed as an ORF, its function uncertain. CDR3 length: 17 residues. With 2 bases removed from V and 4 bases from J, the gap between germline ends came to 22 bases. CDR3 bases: TGTGCCAGCAGCTTATTGGGTCCCCCCCTACAGGAGTACGAGCAGTACTTC. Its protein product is CASSLLGPPLQEYEQYF.

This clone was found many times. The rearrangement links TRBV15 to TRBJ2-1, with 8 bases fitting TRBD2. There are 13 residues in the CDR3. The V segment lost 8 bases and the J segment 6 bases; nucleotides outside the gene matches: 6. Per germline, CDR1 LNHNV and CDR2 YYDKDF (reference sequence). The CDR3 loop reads CATGGTRINEQFF. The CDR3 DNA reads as TGTGCCACCGGCGGGACTAGGATCAATGAGCAGTTCTTC.

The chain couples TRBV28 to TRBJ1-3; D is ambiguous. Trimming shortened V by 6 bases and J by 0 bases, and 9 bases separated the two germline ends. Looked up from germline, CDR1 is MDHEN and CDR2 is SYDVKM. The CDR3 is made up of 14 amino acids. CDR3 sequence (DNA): TGTGCCAGCAGCGCGGATTCCTCTGGAAACACCATATATTTT. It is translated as CASSADSSGNTIYF.

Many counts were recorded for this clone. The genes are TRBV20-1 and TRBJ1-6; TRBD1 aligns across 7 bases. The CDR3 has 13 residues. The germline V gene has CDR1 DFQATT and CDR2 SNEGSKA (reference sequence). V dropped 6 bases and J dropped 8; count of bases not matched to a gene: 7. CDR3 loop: CSARRQGDSPLHF. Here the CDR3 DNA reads TGCAGTGCCCGAAGACAGGGAGATTCACCCCTCCACTTT.